Shown below are 30 T cell receptor beta chains from a single sample sequenced in a study of CD8+CD57+ T cells in acquired aplastic anemia. TCR beta VDJ and CDR3 profiles were obtained from a genomic DNA template. MiXCR, applied by TCRdb to the reads, yields one record per CDR3 protein. Among over 40,000 distinct CDR3 sequences, over 60% were seen once, and the ten largest hold about a third. The source material was sorted CD4+, CD8+, or CD8+CD57+ T cells (not recorded which) from PBMCs. The receptors originated from a human donor in good health, serving as a control.

The CDR3 region has the DNA TGTGCCAGTAGAAGAGATCAGGGTGGATGGGGCTACACCTTC. It codes for CASRRDQGGWGYTF. This sequence joins TRBV19 and TRBJ1-2; D perhaps matches TRBD1 (5 bases). V dropped 6 bases and J dropped 8 bases, with 19 bases sitting between them. This CDR3 region has 14 residues. CDR1 LNHDA and CDR2 SQIVND come from the germline V gene (reference sequence).

The CDR3: CSADRTSGVWYEQYF. DNA for the CDR3: TGCAGTGCGGACCGGACTAGCGGGGTGTGGTACGAGCAGTACTTC. The rearrangement links TRBV20-1 to TRBJ2-7; 12 nucleotides agree with TRBD2. CDR3 length: 15 amino acids. In germline, CDR1 is DFQATT, CDR2 SNEGSKA (reference sequence). The junction had 10 bases not matched to a gene; V was cut back by 6 bases and J by 4 bases.

In its sample, this clonotype was seen once. The chain carries TRBV24-1 and TRBJ1-1; 9 bases match TRBD1. CDR1 is KGHDR and CDR2 is SFDVKD in the germline V gene. Unmatched junction bases numbered 5, after V lost 4 bases and J lost 9 bases. The CDR3 extends over 13 amino acids. The CDR3 is CATSDGQGSQAFF. The CDR3 DNA follows: TGTGCCACCAGTGACGGACAGGGGTCTCAAGCTTTCTTT.

There are many counts of this clonotype. The V gene is TRBV6-5, the J gene TRBJ1-4; no clear D gene. The V gene's germline CDR1 is MNHEY and CDR2 SVGAGI. Deletions cut 2 bases from V and 2 bases from J, with 6 bases between. The CDR3 spans 14 residues. The CDR3 DNA is TGTGCCAGCAGTTACGGGGTCACTAATGAAAAACTGTTTTTT. This codes for CASSYGVTNEKLFF.

With regard to this clonotype: The junction shows a germline mismatch at one end, possibly a read error. The J gene is TRBJ2-7, the V gene TRBV9; D perhaps matches TRBD1 (5 bases). The CDR3 extends over 14 amino acids. Germline CDR1 SGDLS, CDR2 YYNGEE. The CDR3 spells CAGSMGPGAHEQYF. The CDR3 coding sequence is TGCGCCGGCAGTATGGGGCCAGGAGCCCACGAGCAGTACTTC.

This rearrangement joins TRBV10-1 to TRBJ1-2; D not certain. With 7 bases removed from V and 4 bases from J, the gap between germline ends came to 7 bases. This CDR3 has 11 residues. CDR1 is WNHNN and CDR2 is SYGVQD in the germline V gene (reference sequence). DNA for the CDR3: TGCGCCAGCAACGGGTTCTATGGCTACACCTTC. It translates to CASNGFYGYTF.

The chain recombines TRBV25-1 with TRBJ2-4; D is possibly TRBD1 (6 bases). CDR3 size: 16 residues. V was clipped by 6 bases and J by 1 base, with 16 bases between them. The germline gives CDR1 MGHDK, CDR2 SYGVNS. CDR3 amino acids: CASSLGRGGAKNIQYF. In nucleotides, the CDR3 is TGTGCCAGCAGCCTAGGCAGGGGTGGGGCCAAAAACATTCAGTACTTC.

In its sample, this clonotype was seen a few times. The chain employs TRBV15 and TRBJ1-5, with no clear D. The CDR3 is 14 residues long. V gave up 1 base and J gave up 2 bases, with 6 bases separating them. Germline V gives CDR1 LNHNV, CDR2 YYDKDF (reference sequence). The CDR3 region has the DNA TGTGCCACCAGCAGAGGCCAAGGCAATCAGCCCCAGCATTTT. Encoded protein: CATSRGQGNQPQHF.

The chain joins TRBV2 to TRBJ2-7, with D unclear. The germline V gene has CDR1 SNHLY and CDR2 FYNNEI. V was clipped by 7 bases and J by 3 bases, with 16 bases between them. The CDR3 has 14 residues. The CDR3 region is CASTPGWDFYEQYF. In nucleotides, the CDR3 is TGTGCCAGCACTCCTGGGTGGGATTTCTACGAGCAGTACTTC.

This chain uses TRBV7-3 with TRBJ1-4; TRBD1 is a possible D gene (5 bases). Germline V CDR1 and CDR2: SGHTA, FQGTGA. V was pared by 4 bases and J by 4 bases, with 7 bases between. The CDR3 is 13 residues long. CDR3 DNA sequence: TGTGCCAGCAGCTCGGGGGGTAATGAAAAACTGTTTTTT. Translated, it gives CASSSGGNEKLFF.

The chain carries TRBV19 and TRBJ2-5; 7 bases map to TRBD1. J lost 0 bases, V lost 3 bases, and 4 bases had no gene match. The germline V gene encodes CDR1 LNHDA and CDR2 SQIVND (reference sequence). The CDR3 is 15 residues long. The CDR3 coding sequence is TGTGCCAGTAGTATCTCCGACAGGGACCAAGAGACCCAGTACTTC. Protein product: CASSISDRDQETQYF.

The chain carries TRBV7-9 and TRBJ2-6; D unresolved. The V end was cut by 1 base, the J end by 4 bases, with 8 bases between. This CDR3 is 15 amino acids long. Germline loops: CDR1 SEHNR, CDR2 FQNEAQ (reference sequence). The CDR3 sequence is CASSLVGNGANVLTF. CDR3 bases: TGTGCCAGCAGCTTAGTAGGGAACGGGGCCAACGTCCTGACTTTC.

CDR3 DNA sequence: TGCGCCAGCAGCTTGGGACAGGATGCAACTAATGAAAAACTGTTTTTT. It specifies CASSLGQDATNEKLFF. The V gene is TRBV5-1, the J gene TRBJ1-4; D possibly corresponds to TRBD1 (6 bases). Per the germline V gene, CDR1 is SGHRS and CDR2 is YFSETQ. The V and J ends lost 0 bases and 0 bases respectively, with 9 bases between them. This CDR3 has 16 amino acids.

V is TRBV19 and J is TRBJ1-1; D ambiguous. The V and J ends lost 3 bases and 3 bases respectively, with 8 bases between them. The germline gives CDR1 LNHDA, CDR2 SQIVND (reference sequence). The CDR3 spans 13 residues. CDR3 sequence: CASSIGQHTEAFF. The CDR3 DNA reads TGTGCCAGTAGTATTGGGCAGCACACTGAAGCTTTCTTT.

The CDR3 region has the DNA TGTGCCAGCAGAGCTCAGGGGAACTTAGGCGAGCAGTACTTC. It is translated as CASRAQGNLGEQYF. The gene calls are TRBV2 and TRBJ2-7; D is perhaps TRBD1 (6 bases). Per the germline V gene, CDR1 is SNHLY and CDR2 is FYNNEI. Trimming took off 6 bases at V and 6 bases at J, with 18 bases between the two ends. The CDR3 runs 14 residues.

This clonotype has more than one count but fewer than ten. The gene calls are TRBV10-1 and TRBJ2-7; the D is unclear. The CDR3 loop spans 15 amino acids. V was cut by 2 bases and J by 2 bases, with 13 bases left in between. Per the germline V gene, CDR1 is WNHNN and CDR2 is SYGVQD (reference sequence). CDR3 DNA sequence: TGCGCCAGCAGTGAGAGGGCAGAACTTACCTACGAGCAGTACTTC. Translation: CASSERAELTYEQYF.

J is TRBJ1-2 and V is TRBV9, with D possibly TRBD1 on 5 matching bases. V lost 3 bases and J 6 bases, leaving 12 bases between the germline ends. This CDR3 region has 13 residues. Germline loops: CDR1 SGDLS, CDR2 YYNGEE. CDR3 in DNA: TGTGCCAGCAGCGCGCAGGGAGACGATGGCTACACCTTC. This gives the protein CASSAQGDDGYTF.

This chain joins TRBV10-3 and TRBJ2-2; possible D gene TRBD1, 7 bases. The germline V gene has CDR1 ENHRY and CDR2 SYGVKD. This CDR3 contains 14 residues. V was trimmed by 10 bases and J by 5 bases, leaving 17 bases between them. The CDR3 protein is CASSSQGRTGELFF. Written as DNA, the CDR3 is TGTGCCAGCAGCTCACAGGGGAGGACCGGGGAGCTGTTTTTT.

The CDR3 region is CASSLGGLEAFF. CDR3 in DNA: TGTGCCAGCAGCTTAGGGGGATTGGAAGCTTTCTTT. This chain links TRBV7-6 with TRBJ1-1; D is undetermined. Trimming pared 1 base from V and 8 bases from J, leaving 8 bases between. Germline-derived CDR1 and CDR2 are SGHVS and FNYEAQ. The CDR3 has 12 amino acids.

The V and J genes are TRBV10-3 and TRBJ2-5; a weak D match, TRBD1 (6 bases). V shed 11 bases and J shed 1 base, with 20 bases lying between them. Germline V gene data show CDR1 as ENHRY and CDR2 as SYGVKD. The CDR3 totals 15 residues. In DNA, the CDR3 is TGTGCCGTCGGAGCGGCGACAGGAGGCCAAGAGACCCAGTACTTC. It is translated as CAVGAATGGQETQYF.

The V call is TRBV7-9, the J call TRBJ1-2, with D unresolved. Trimming removed 3 bases at V and 5 bases at J, with 16 bases between. This CDR3 comprises 15 residues. CDR1 SEHNR and CDR2 FQNEAQ come from the germline V gene (reference sequence). CDR3 nucleotide sequence: TGTGCCAGCAGCTTCAACCTGGGAACGGGTTATGGCTACACCTTC. Protein product: CASSFNLGTGYGYTF.

This clonotype was found a few times. The CDR3 end shows no conserved phenylalanine or tryptophan, and so a read error is likely. It is unclear where the CDR3 begins or ends on the DNA, so no DNA is shown, and the CDR3 is as TCRdb lists it. The rearrangement uses TRBV27 and TRBJ1-1. Germline loops: CDR1 MNHEY, CDR2 SMNVEV (reference sequence). The CDR3 totals 14 residues, both ends included. The CDR3 sequence is CASSLSSGTTEALL.

This clonotype is deemed medium-sized. This sequence joins TRBV20-1 and TRBJ1-5; 8 bases fit TRBD1. The CDR3 covers 17 residues. V lost 0 bases and J lost 7; bases outside the gene matches: 14. Per the germline V gene, CDR1 is DFQATT and CDR2 is SNEGSKA (reference sequence). CDR3 nucleotides: TGCAGTGCTAGAGATATGGAGGGGACAGGTGAAGTCCAGCCCCAGCATTTT. Amino acid sequence: CSARDMEGTGEVQPQHF.

The chain uses TRBV7-6 and TRBJ2-2; D is ambiguous. Trimming took off 7 bases at V and 6 bases at J, with 6 bases between the two ends. CDR1 and CDR2 (germline): SGHVS, FNYEAQ. CDR3 size: 11 residues. The CDR3 nucleotides are TGTGCCAGCACCGGAGCCGGGGAGCTGTTTTTT. Translation gives CASTGAGELFF.

In this sample, this clonotype turned up once. The chain combines TRBV2 with TRBJ2-5; 7 positions match TRBD1. V lost 4 bases to trimming and J lost 5 bases; unmatched junction nucleotides: 4. The CDR3 contains 13 residues. The V gene's germline CDR1 is SNHLY and CDR2 FYNNEI. The CDR3 DNA is TGTGCCAGCAGTGTCAGGGGGTCGGAGACCCAGTACTTC. It encodes CASSVRGSETQYF.

V is TRBV19 and J is TRBJ1-5, with 9 positions matching TRBD1. The germline CDR1 and CDR2 sequences are LNHDA and SQIVND (reference sequence). Trimming removed 3 bases from V and 5 bases from J; junction bases left unmatched: 17. The CDR3 is 19 amino acids. The CDR3 coding sequence is TGTGCCAGTAGTATGTCTACCTTGACAGGGGGTTTTTTACATCAGCCCCAGCATTTT. As protein: CASSMSTLTGGFLHQPQHF. Filled out from reference TRBV19 and TRBJ1-5, the complete variable domain reads DGGITQSPKYLFRKEGQNVTLSCEQNLNHDAMYWYRQDPGQGLRLIYYSQIVNDFQKGDIAEGYSVSREKKESFPLTVTSAQKNPTAFYLCASSMSTLTGGFLHQPQHFGDGTRLSIL.

The rearrangement joins TRBV11-1 to TRBJ2-1; D gene uncertain. Looked up from germline, CDR1 is SGHAT and CDR2 is FQDESV (reference sequence). Deletions cut 3 bases from V and 8 bases from J, with 23 bases between. This CDR3 contains 17 residues. CDR3 nucleotides: TGTGCCAGCAGCTTTCAAAGAGGCGGAAACGGTCAGGATGAGCAGTTCTTC. Its protein product is CASSFQRGGNGQDEQFF. The full variable domain, completed using reference TRBV11-1 and TRBJ2-1, is EAEVAQSPRYKITEKSQAVAFWCDPISGHATLYWYRQILGQGPELLVQFQDESVVDDSQLPKDRFSAERLKGVDSTLKIQPAELGDSAMYLCASSFQRGGNGQDEQFFGPGTRLTVL.

The CDR3 loop is CSGAQGTETQYF. As DNA, the CDR3 is TGCAGCGGCGCACAGGGTACTGAGACCCAGTACTTC. The rearrangement uses TRBV29-1 and TRBJ2-5, with a possible D match to TRBD1 (6 bases). V lost 7 bases and J 5 bases, leaving 14 bases between the germline ends. CDR1 is SQVTM, CDR2 ANQGSEA, per germline. The CDR3 covers 12 residues.

V is TRBV20-1 and J is TRBJ2-1; the match to TRBD2 covers 15 bases. This CDR3 is built from 14 residues. The ends lost 5 bases at V and 9 bases at J; junction bases unmatched: 5. The V gene's germline CDR1 is DFQATT and CDR2 SNEGSKA (reference sequence). Here the CDR3 reads CSALGLAGGSEQFF. DNA of the CDR3: TGCAGTGCTTTGGGACTAGCGGGAGGTAGTGAGCAGTTCTTC.

V usage is TRBV12-3 or TRBV12-4 and J usage is TRBJ2-7, with a weak D call TRBD1 (6 bases). This CDR3 is built from 15 residues. Trimming shortened V by 6 bases and J by 3 bases, and 18 bases separated the two germline ends. CDR3 nucleotides: TGTGCCAGCAGCAATCAGGGGACAAGGATCTACGAGCAGTACTTC. Amino acid sequence: CASSNQGTRIYEQYF.